The 31 T cell receptor beta chains below come from one sample, sequenced in a study of CD8 T cells in Susac syndrome. RNA, at about 0.5 to 1 ug, was reverse transcribed with random hexamers. TCRdb re-derived calls from the immunoSEQ multiplex PCR reads in MiXCR, one entry per CDR3 protein. The sample lists hundreds of thousands of distinct CDR3 sequences; about nine tenths were seen once. Sequencing input: CD8+ T cells from PBMCs. These receptors were obtained from a human donor with multiple sclerosis.

This clonotype was seen once. V gene TRBV2 combines with J gene TRBJ2-2; D perhaps matches TRBD1 (6 bases). This CDR3 has 14 residues. CDR1 and CDR2 from the germline V gene are SNHLY and FYNNEI. Trimming removed 7 bases from V and 4 bases from J, with 13 bases in between. The CDR3 protein is CASKPGATTGELFF. The CDR3 bases are TGTGCCAGCAAGCCAGGGGCCACCACCGGGGAGCTGTTTTTT.

This chain uses TRBV29-1 with TRBJ1-2, with D maybe TRBD1 (6 bases). Trimming left V 0 bases short and J 4 bases short, with 12 bases between. CDR1 SQVTM and CDR2 ANQGSEA come from the germline V gene. This CDR3 region has 14 residues. CDR3: CSVEESGTLYGYTF. The CDR3 region has the DNA TGCAGCGTTGAAGAATCCGGGACACTCTATGGCTACACCTTC.

The rearrangement links TRBV7-8 to TRBJ2-5; D gene ambiguous. The CDR3 has 20 amino acids. Germline CDR1 is SGHVS and CDR2 is FQNEAQ. The V end lost 3 bases, the J end lost 0 bases, and 26 bases lay between the germline ends. As DNA, the CDR3 is TGTGCCAGCAGCTTTCCTCAAGAACTGGGTGGGGAAGGGTACCAAGAGACCCAGTACTTC. This translates into CASSFPQELGGEGYQETQYF.

The chain carries TRBV12-3 or TRBV12-4 and TRBJ2-5; 7 nucleotides match TRBD2. J lost 5 bases, V lost 7 bases, and 10 bases had no gene match. The CDR3 covers 14 residues. CDR3 region: CASTPPGGGETQYF. The CDR3 DNA follows: TGTGCCAGCACCCCCCCGGGGGGTGGGGAGACCCAGTACTTC.

This chain uses TRBV7-9 with TRBJ2-7; D might be TRBD2 (5 bases). Germline CDR1 SEHNR, CDR2 FQNEAQ (reference sequence). CDR3 size: 14 residues. The V end was cut by 5 bases, the J end by 3 bases, with 14 bases between. The CDR3 region has the DNA TGTGCCAGCAGCCTGGACGGGGTGAACTACGAGCAGTACTTC. Protein sequence: CASSLDGVNYEQYF.

V and J are TRBV27 and TRBJ2-6, with D uncertain. The ends were cut back, 3 bases at V and 0 bases at J, with 9 bases in the middle. The length of the CDR3 is 16 residues. Germline assignment: CDR1 MNHEY and CDR2 SMNVEV (reference sequence). The CDR3: CASSLLDPSGANVLTF. As DNA, the CDR3 is TGTGCCAGCAGTTTGTTGGACCCCTCTGGGGCCAACGTCCTGACTTTC.

The J gene is TRBJ2-1, the V gene TRBV30, with D perhaps matching TRBD1 (5 bases). V lost 2 bases and J 5 bases, leaving 10 bases between the germline ends. This CDR3 spans 13 amino acids. Germline lookup yields CDR1 GTSNPN and CDR2 SVGIG (reference sequence). This CDR3 is CAWSQGGDNEQFF. Written as DNA, the CDR3 is TGTGCCTGGAGTCAGGGCGGTGACAATGAGCAGTTCTTC.

V gene TRBV19 combines with J gene TRBJ2-1; D not certain. This CDR3 spans 13 amino acids. V dropped 5 bases and J dropped 5 bases, with 10 bases sitting between them. Germline loops: CDR1 LNHDA, CDR2 SQIVND (reference sequence). The CDR3 coding sequence is TGTGCCAGTAGTGATCATATTAACAATGAGCAGTTCTTC. It codes for CASSDHINNEQFF.

The chain joins TRBV9 to TRBJ2-1; 8 bases fit TRBD2. The CDR3 spans 14 residues. After removal of 7 bases from V and 8 bases from J, the junction contained 11 bases not matched to a gene. Germline assignment: CDR1 SGDLS and CDR2 YYNGEE. The chain's CDR3 is CASRPYVGGDEQFF. CDR3 sequence (DNA): TGTGCCAGCCGCCCCTACGTCGGGGGGGATGAGCAGTTCTTC.

The V and J genes are TRBV27 and TRBJ1-3; D might be TRBD1 (5 bases). Trimming cost V 0 bases and J 2 bases, with 8 bases left between them. Germline CDR1 and CDR2: MNHEY and SMNVEV (reference sequence). CDR3 size: 15 residues. CDR3 bases: TGTGCCAGCAGTTTATCGGGGGGGGCTGGAAACACCATATATTTT. It translates to CASSLSGGAGNTIYF.

This sequence joins TRBV29-1 and TRBJ2-2; 14 bases fit TRBD2. The CDR3 is 16 residues long. Germline assignment: CDR1 SQVTM and CDR2 ANQGSEA. V dropped 1 base and J dropped 6; count of bases not matched to a gene: 4. CDR3: CSVEGGTSGSAGELFF. The CDR3, as DNA: TGCAGCGTTGAAGGGGGGACTAGCGGGAGCGCCGGGGAGCTGTTTTTT.

The chain uses TRBV30 and TRBJ1-6; possible D gene TRBD1, 5 bases. Germline V gives CDR1 GTSNPN, CDR2 SVGIG (reference sequence). Trimming took off 5 bases at V and 6 bases at J, with 11 bases between the two ends. The CDR3 loop spans 13 amino acids. This CDR3 reads CAWGGEVNSPLHF. CDR3 sequence (DNA): TGTGCCTGGGGGGGGGAGGTTAATTCACCCCTCCACTTT.

The CDR3 region is CASSVQSSGANVLTF. The CDR3 nucleotides are TGTGCCAGTAGTGTCCAGAGCTCTGGGGCCAACGTCCTGACTTTC. The V gene is TRBV19, the J gene TRBJ2-6; D gene unclear. Germline loops: CDR1 LNHDA, CDR2 SQIVND (reference sequence). Trimming stripped 5 bases from V and 0 bases from J, with 8 bases between. The CDR3 spans 15 residues.

The chain couples TRBV20-1 to TRBJ2-2; 7 bases are shared with TRBD2. CDR3 length: 15 amino acids. CDR1 is DFQATT and CDR2 is SNEGSKA in the germline V gene (reference sequence). V lost 3 bases to trimming and J lost 3 bases; unmatched junction nucleotides: 7. DNA of the CDR3: TGCAGTGCTAGGGCGGGGGACGGGGACACCGGGGAGCTGTTTTTT. Translated: CSARAGDGDTGELFF.

The CDR3 DNA sequence: TGTGCCACCAGTGATACCCCTAGGGGGAACACCGGGGAGCTGTTTTTT. Residues: CATSDTPRGNTGELFF. The rearrangement links TRBV24-1 to TRBJ2-2; D may be TRBD1 (5 bases). V gave up 3 bases and J gave up 1 base, with 11 bases separating them. The CDR3 spans 16 residues. Per germline, CDR1 KGHDR and CDR2 SFDVKD.

In this sample, this clonotype turned up once. The genes are TRBV30 and TRBJ2-1; 7 bases line up with TRBD1. After removal of 8 bases from V and 0 bases from J, the junction contained 4 bases not matched to a gene. From germline, CDR1 is GTSNPN and CDR2 SVGIG (reference sequence). The CDR3 loop spans 13 amino acids. CDR3 DNA: TGTGCCGGGCAGGGGGTCTCCTACAATGAGCAGTTCTTC. Translated: CAGQGVSYNEQFF.

The chain has TRBV4-3 and TRBJ2-7; D gene unclear. This CDR3 region has 15 residues. CDR1 and CDR2 (germline): LGHNA, YSLEER. The V and J ends lost 0 bases and 3 bases respectively, with 12 bases between them. CDR3 in amino acids: CASSQDPGAHYEQYF. In DNA form, the CDR3 reads TGCGCCAGCAGCCAAGATCCAGGTGCCCACTACGAGCAGTACTTC.

The CDR3 protein is CASSLAETNTGELFF. The CDR3 coding sequence is TGTGCCAGCAGCTTAGCGGAGACGAACACCGGGGAGCTGTTTTTT. The chain couples TRBV7-2 to TRBJ2-2, with D uncertain. The CDR3 loop spans 15 amino acids. Trimming took off 0 bases at V and 0 bases at J, with 5 bases between the two ends. Germline V gene data show CDR1 as SGHTA and CDR2 as FQGNSA.

This chain uses TRBV2 with TRBJ1-5; D unresolved. This CDR3 region has 17 residues. The V gene lost 7 bases and the J gene lost 0 bases, with 19 bases spanning the gap. From germline, CDR1 is SNHLY and CDR2 FYNNEI. CDR3 loop: CASNEFGSRDSNQPQHF. The CDR3 DNA reads as TGTGCCAGCAACGAATTTGGCAGCAGAGATAGCAATCAGCCCCAGCATTTT. Full variable domain (missing parts from reference TRBV2 and TRBJ1-5): EPEVTQTPSHQVTQMGQEVILRCVPISNHLYFYWYRQILGQKVEFLVSFYNNEISEKSEIFDDQFSVERPDGSNFTLKIRSTKLEDSAMYFCASNEFGSRDSNQPQHFGDGTRLSIL.

The chain recombines TRBV19 with TRBJ1-5, with D possibly matching TRBD1 (5 bases). Germline loops: CDR1 LNHDA, CDR2 SQIVND (reference sequence). Trimming pared 7 bases from V and 2 bases from J, leaving 15 bases between. The length of the CDR3 is 15 residues. DNA for the CDR3: TGTGCCAGTACCAGTGGGACCCGCGGCAATCAGCCCCAGCATTTT. This translates into CASTSGTRGNQPQHF.

This rearrangement joins TRBV30 to TRBJ2-1; 9 nucleotides align to TRBD2. The CDR3 runs 12 residues. After removal of 7 bases from V and 9 bases from J, the junction contained 7 bases not matched to a gene. Looked up from germline, CDR1 is GTSNPN and CDR2 is SVGIG (reference sequence). CDR3 sequence reads: CAYLIAGVEQFF. The CDR3 DNA reads as TGTGCCTACCTCATAGCGGGAGTTGAGCAGTTCTTC.

The gene calls are TRBV2 and TRBJ1-1; D is unresolved. CDR3 length: 13 amino acids. Trimming removed 6 bases at V and 1 base at J, with 9 bases between. The germline CDR1 and CDR2 sequences are SNHLY and FYNNEI. CDR3 protein: CASRVQRNTEAFF. The CDR3, as DNA: TGTGCCAGCAGGGTACAGAGGAACACTGAAGCTTTCTTT.

This clonotype was seen a single time. The J gene is TRBJ2-5, the V gene TRBV13; D is ambiguous. The CDR3 spans 15 residues. Germline values: CDR1 PRHDT, CDR2 FYEKMQ (reference sequence). Trimming stripped 6 bases from V and 3 bases from J, with 17 bases between. The CDR3 loop reads CASSWTHRSEETQYF. CDR3 bases: TGTGCCAGCAGTTGGACCCATAGGTCAGAAGAGACCCAGTACTTC.

The chain recombines TRBV19 with TRBJ2-1; unclear D gene. Trimming removed 0 bases from V and 4 bases from J, with 10 bases in between. This CDR3 is built from 15 residues. The germline V gene encodes CDR1 LNHDA and CDR2 SQIVND (reference sequence). The CDR3 DNA reads as TGTGCCAGTAGTATAGATCTAATCACGTACAATGAGCAGTTCTTC. It codes for CASSIDLITYNEQFF.

The chain joins TRBV9 to TRBJ2-7; 8 bases line up with TRBD2. With 2 bases clipped from V and 2 bases from J, the junction kept 9 bases outside the gene matches. Per germline, CDR1 SGDLS and CDR2 YYNGEE. The CDR3 extends over 16 amino acids. In nucleotides, the CDR3 is TGTGCCAGCAGCGTTGCTCGGGTAGCGGGGACCTACGAGCAGTACTTC. It codes for CASSVARVAGTYEQYF.

This chain connects TRBV7-9 to TRBJ1-2; no definite D call. The germline CDR1 and CDR2 sequences are SEHNR and FQNEAQ (reference sequence). V shed 6 bases and J shed 2 bases, with 7 bases lying between them. The CDR3 contains 12 residues. CDR3 sequence reads: CASRPSNYGYTF. The DNA for the CDR3 is TGTGCCAGCAGACCTTCAAACTATGGCTACACCTTC.

The chain uses TRBV29-1 and TRBJ2-7, with 8 nucleotides matching TRBD2. CDR1 SQVTM and CDR2 ANQGSEA come from the germline V gene. V was pared by 7 bases and J by 6 bases, with 11 bases of the junction left unmatched. This CDR3 comprises 13 residues. In nucleotides, the CDR3 is TGCAGCGCACACAGCGGGAGCTTATCCGAGCAGTACTTC. Its translation is CSAHSGSLSEQYF.

J is TRBJ1-5 and V is TRBV9; 7 nucleotides line up with TRBD1. Unmatched junction bases numbered 2, after V lost 0 bases and J lost 5 bases. The CDR3 has 14 amino acids. The germline CDR1 and CDR2 sequences are SGDLS and YYNGEE. The CDR3 DNA is TGTGCCAGCAGCGTAGGAGGGGGCGATCAGCCCCAGCATTTT. Its protein product is CASSVGGGDQPQHF. Full variable domain (rest looked up from reference TRBV9 and TRBJ1-5): DSGVTQTPKHLITATGQRVTLRCSPRSGDLSVYWYQQSLDQGLQFLIQYYNGEERAKGNILERFSAQQFPDLHSELNLSSLELGDSALYFCASSVGGGDQPQHFGDGTRLSIL.

The genes are TRBV2 and TRBJ2-1; 9 positions agree with TRBD2. Germline-derived CDR1 and CDR2 are SNHLY and FYNNEI. The CDR3 is made up of 13 amino acids. V was clipped by 8 bases and J by 4 bases; unmatched bases: 3. The CDR3 region is CASPTSGYNEQFF. The CDR3 DNA is TGTGCCAGCCCGACTAGCGGTTACAATGAGCAGTTCTTC.

The V gene is TRBV9, the J gene TRBJ1-1; no reliable D call. This CDR3 is 14 amino acids long. CDR1 SGDLS and CDR2 YYNGEE come from the germline V gene. The V and J ends lost 3 bases and 1 base respectively, with 10 bases between them. The CDR3 DNA reads TGTGCCAGCAGCGCACCGGAGAAGAACACTGAAGCTTTCTTT. This codes for CASSAPEKNTEAFF.

CDR3 DNA sequence: TGTGCCTGGAGTGCACCCTATAGCGGATCTTCCTACAATGAGCAGTTCTTC. Protein: CAWSAPYSGSSYNEQFF. J is TRBJ2-1 and V is TRBV30, with D maybe TRBD2 (6 bases). CDR3 size: 17 residues. V was cut by 1 base and J by 1 base, with 17 bases left in between. CDR1 and CDR2 from the germline V gene are GTSNPN and SVGIG (reference sequence).